This T cell receptor (beta chain) was identified during a study of Ad26.COV2.S vaccination and SARS-CoV-2 variants. Described treatment: roughly 18 received Ad26.COV2.S at low or high dose, single or two shots; roughly five received placebo; per-sample allocation not given. Sample collection was performed on day 63 after the first vaccine or placebo injection. Germline V lookup: CDR1 SGHKS, CDR2 YYEKEE (reference sequence). This CDR3 is 13 amino acids long. J lost 2 bases, V lost 9 bases, and 8 bases had no gene match. Profiled with immunoSEQ multiplex PCR; TCRdb holds only in-frame clones, not every one. In the table there are 500,000 or so clones, approximately 92% of which are singletons.

This receptor was obtained from a person aged 18-60 years who received the Ad26.COV2.S COVID-19 vaccine or a placebo. This chain uses TRBV5-5 with TRBJ2-7; 7 bases map to TRBD2. This specimen was peripheral blood, taken in a trial of Ad26.COV2.S vaccine versus placebo. This chain's CDR3 is CATGCGSPYEQYV. The CDR3 region has the DNA TGTGCCACCGGGTGCGGGAGCCCCTACGAGCAGTACGTC.